A selection of T cell receptor beta chains follows, all from one sample in a study of PD-1 blockade in classical Hodgkin lymphoma. Only in-frame clones appear in the TCRdb table, and some are missing; sequencing was by immunoSEQ multiplex PCR. The sample includes 2,900 or so clones, about two thirds of them seen just once. Sequencing was performed on CD8+ T cells from blood, taken at baseline. These receptors all stem from a human donor with classical Hodgkin lymphoma. CDR3s include the opening cysteine and the closing phenylalanine or tryptophan. A D gene is named only where the DNA matches it firmly. Part of the rows lack a size; the others show once, few, many or a class for expanded clones.

j_call clone_size d_call v_call cdr3_aa cdr3_nt
TRBJ2-7 - TRBD2 TRBV10-1 CASSESVPTSGRAPSHEQYF TGCGCCAGCAGTGAGTCGGTCCCGACTAGCGGGAGGGCTCCCTCCCACGAGCAGTACTTC
TRBJ2-7 few - TRBV6-1 CASSEFYEQYF TGTGCCAGCAGTGAATTCTACGAGCAGTACTTC
TRBJ1-2 - - TRBV4-2 CASSPPREEGYTF TGTGCCAGCAGCCCCCCACGCGAGGAGGGCTACACCTTC
TRBJ2-1 - - TRBV19 CASSPETPSMAQFF TGTGCCAGTAGTCCAGAGACTCCATCAATGGCGCAGTTCTTC
TRBJ2-3 - TRBD1 TRBV19 CASSTWRQGLEEDTQYF TGTGCCAGTAGTACGTGGAGACAGGGCTTAGAAGAGGATACGCAGTATTTT
TRBJ2-7 few - TRBV27 CASSSTYEQYF TGTGCCAGCAGTTCGACCTACGAGCAGTACTTC
TRBJ2-5 - - TRBV5-3 CARRPLQGRETQYF TGTGCCAGAAGGCCCCTGCAGGGGCGGGAGACCCAGTACTTC
TRBJ2-1 - TRBD1 TRBV27 CASSRRDSYNEQFF TGTGCCAGCAGCCGTCGGGACAGCTACAATGAGCAGTTCTTC
TRBJ2-7 - - TRBV19 CASSIVFDGTYEQYF TGTGCCAGTAGTATCGTCTTCGACGGTACCTACGAGCAGTACTTC
TRBJ1-6 large - TRBV7-6 CASGIQGSPLHF TGTGCCAGCGGTATCCAGGGTTCACCCCTCCACTTT
TRBJ2-5 - TRBD1 TRBV7-9 CASSRQSTGEETQYF TGTGCCAGCAGCCGTCAGAGCACAGGGGAAGAGACCCAGTACTTC
TRBJ2-5 once TRBD2 TRBV11-2 CASSPLAGGPETQYF TGTGCCAGCAGCCCCCTGGCGGGAGGGCCGGAGACCCAGTACTTC
TRBJ2-7 few - TRBV7-2 CASSLGWQGNYEQYF TGTGCCAGCAGCTTAGGATGGCAGGGAAACTACGAGCAGTACTTC
TRBJ1-5 - - TRBV7-9 CASSLVTSTLSNQPQHF TGTGCCAGCAGCTTAGTGACGTCAACCCTTAGCAATCAGCCCCAGCATTTT
TRBJ1-1 - - TRBV27 CASMRGNTEAFF TGTGCCAGCATGCGGGGGAACACTGAAGCTTTCTTT
TRBJ1-1 - TRBD1 TRBV5-1 CASSHNPFLDRDTEAFF TGCGCCAGCAGCCATAACCCCTTCCTGGACAGGGACACTGAAGCTTTCTTT
TRBJ2-4 - - TRBV7-9 CASSPKEGWTKNIQYF TGTGCCAGCAGCCCAAAGGAGGGGTGGACCAAAAACATTCAGTACTTC
TRBJ2-2 - - TRBV27 CASSLYSGAGELFF TGTGCCAGCAGTTTATATAGTGGGGCCGGGGAGCTGTTTTTT
TRBJ1-2 once - TRBV5-5 CASSLWEGGHYGYTF TGTGCCAGCAGCCTATGGGAGGGCGGGCACTATGGCTACACCTTC
TRBJ2-7 - - TRBV28 CASTRSSGSSYEQYF TGTGCCAGCACCCGTTCTTCCGGGAGCTCCTACGAGCAGTACTTC
TRBJ1-1 - - TRBV30 CAWSVTVDTEAFF TGTGCCTGGAGTGTAACCGTCGACACTGAAGCTTTCTTT
TRBJ1-2 - - TRBV9 CASSLSGVEGYTF TGTGCCAGCAGCCTGAGTGGCGTGGAGGGCTACACCTTC
TRBJ2-1 - - TRBV9 CASSVMDGREQFF TGTGCCAGCAGCGTAATGGATGGGCGTGAGCAGTTCTTC
TRBJ2-5 - - TRBV9 CASSVRGEETQYF TGTGCCAGCAGCGTACGGGGAGAAGAGACCCAGTACTTC
TRBJ2-7 few - TRBV28 CASSSFYEQYF TGTGCCAGCAGTTCCTTTTACGAGCAGTACTTC
TRBJ1-2 - TRBD1 TRBV30 CAWSAGTAHGYTF TGTGCCTGGAGTGCGGGGACAGCGCATGGCTACACCTTC
TRBJ1-4 - - TRBV7-9 CASSLPRRAATNEKLFF TGTGCCAGCAGCCTCCCCCGCAGGGCCGCAACTAATGAAAAACTGTTTTTT
TRBJ2-7 - - TRBV7-2 CASSLVLVPGEQYF TGTGCCAGCAGCTTAGTGCTGGTTCCTGGTGAGCAGTACTTC
TRBJ2-1 - TRBD2 TRBV14 CASSQEEASGRYNEQFF TGTGCCAGCAGCCAAGAAGAAGCTAGCGGGCGCTACAATGAGCAGTTCTTC
TRBJ1-2 - - TRBV28 CASRKGLPFNYGYTF TGTGCCAGCAGAAAGGGACTGCCCTTCAACTATGGCTACACCTTC
TRBJ2-7 - - TRBV6-1 CASSDVWSTIEQYF TGTGCCAGCAGCGACGTTTGGTCTACGATCGAGCAGTACTTC
TRBJ2-7 once - TRBV5-1 CASSYHGGLDEQYF TGCGCCAGCAGCTATCACGGGGGGCTGGACGAGCAGTACTTC
TRBJ2-3 - TRBD2 TRBV7-9 CASSTRLARTDTQYF TGTGCCAGCAGCACCCGACTAGCACGCACAGATACGCAGTATTTT
TRBJ2-2 - - TRBV4-1 CASSQDRYGNTGELFF TGCGCCAGCAGCCAAGATAGGTACGGGAACACCGGGGAGCTGTTTTTT
TRBJ2-2 - - TRBV9 CASSVRAREYTGELFF TGTGCCAGCAGCGTAAGGGCTAGAGAATACACCGGGGAGCTGTTTTTT
TRBJ1-4 - - TRBV12-5 CASGLPTGDNGEKLFF TGTGCTAGTGGTTTGCCTACAGGAGACAATGGAGAAAAACTGTTTTTT
TRBJ2-5 - - TRBV7-9 CASSLVTPFRREQYF TGTGCCAGCAGCTTAGTAACGCCTTTTCGGAGAGAGCAGTACTTC
TRBJ2-7 large - TRBV30 CAWSVADSSYEQYF TGTGCCTGGAGTGTAGCGGACAGCTCCTACGAGCAGTACTTC
TRBJ1-2 - - TRBV9 CASSVLAGDYGYTF TGTGCCAGCAGCGTACTTGCGGGGGACTATGGCTACACCTTC
TRBJ2-1 - TRBD1 TRBV4-2 CASSPSGGSYNEQFF TGTGCCAGCAGCCCATCAGGGGGTTCCTACAATGAGCAGTTCTTC
TRBJ2-2 - - TRBV4-3 CASRDRLAGGELFF TGCGCCAGCAGGGATCGATTGGCGGGGGGGGAGCTGTTTTTT
TRBJ2-1 once TRBD2 TRBV14 CASSPLGLAGESEQFF TGTGCCAGCAGCCCCTTAGGACTAGCGGGAGAAAGTGAGCAGTTCTTC
TRBJ2-1 - - TRBV4-1 CASSQAPVSRSNEQFF TGCGCCAGCAGCCAAGCTCCCGTTTCGAGATCCAATGAGCAGTTCTTC
TRBJ2-3 few - TRBV10-3 CATYPGGSSTDTQYF TGTGCCACCTACCCAGGGGGGTCTAGCACAGATACGCAGTATTTT
TRBJ2-7 few - TRBV2 CASFPGRDYEQYF TGTGCCAGCTTTCCGGGCAGGGACTACGAGCAGTACTTC
TRBJ2-7 few - TRBV7-9 CASIQESTYEQYF TGTGCCAGCATTCAGGAGTCTACCTACGAGCAGTACTTC
TRBJ1-5 few TRBD1 TRBV13 CASSSTGGQPQHF TGTGCCAGCAGCAGTACAGGGGGACAGCCCCAGCATTTT
TRBJ1-3 - - TRBV2 CASLPRSPGDTIYF TGTGCCAGCCTTCCCCGGAGCCCCGGGGACACCATATATTTT
TRBJ2-3 - - TRBV5-4 CASSWTVRRIGDTDTQYF TGTGCCAGCAGCTGGACAGTCAGAAGAATAGGGGACACAGATACGCAGTATTTT
TRBJ1-3 few - TRBV5-6 CASSSSASGNTIYF TGTGCCAGCAGCTCCTCAGCCTCTGGAAACACCATATATTTT
TRBJ2-1 - TRBD2 TRBV5-1 CASSSSGGAYNEQFF TGCGCCAGCAGCTCCTCCGGGGGGGCCTACAATGAGCAGTTCTTC
TRBJ2-1 once TRBD1 TRBV4-1 CASSQGSWVETGYNNEQFF TGCGCCAGCAGCCAAGGGTCATGGGTCGAGACAGGGTATAACAATGAGCAGTTCTTC
TRBJ2-7 - - TRBV5-5 CASSLFSGGMFEQYF TGTGCCAGCAGCTTGTTTTCTGGGGGCATGTTCGAGCAGTACTTC
TRBJ2-2 - TRBD1 TRBV27 CASSSGTASTGELFF TGTGCCAGCAGTTCCGGGACAGCATCCACCGGGGAGCTGTTTTTT
TRBJ2-7 few TRBD2 TRBV11-2 CASGGGSLRENEQYF TGTGCCAGCGGCGGGGGTTCCTTGCGCGAGAACGAGCAGTACTTC
TRBJ2-7 - TRBD1 TRBV28 CASSLRTGTGTKEQYF TGTGCCAGCAGTTTACGAACCGGGACAGGGACCAAGGAGCAGTACTTC
TRBJ2-7 - - TRBV4-1 CASSQDIEAGSSYEQYF TGCGCCAGCAGCCAAGATATTGAGGCAGGGAGCTCCTACGAGCAGTACTTC
TRBJ2-5 few - TRBV6-4 CASEIPGRQETQYF TGTGCCAGCGAGATTCCGGGACGGCAAGAGACCCAGTACTTC
TRBJ2-5 - TRBD2 TRBV10-3 CAIRGEEAGEETQYF TGTGCCATCAGGGGGGAGGAAGCGGGAGAAGAGACCCAGTACTTC
TRBJ1-6 - - TRBV2 CASSVSFSYNSPLHF TGTGCCAGCAGTGTGTCATTCTCCTATAATTCACCCCTCCATTTT